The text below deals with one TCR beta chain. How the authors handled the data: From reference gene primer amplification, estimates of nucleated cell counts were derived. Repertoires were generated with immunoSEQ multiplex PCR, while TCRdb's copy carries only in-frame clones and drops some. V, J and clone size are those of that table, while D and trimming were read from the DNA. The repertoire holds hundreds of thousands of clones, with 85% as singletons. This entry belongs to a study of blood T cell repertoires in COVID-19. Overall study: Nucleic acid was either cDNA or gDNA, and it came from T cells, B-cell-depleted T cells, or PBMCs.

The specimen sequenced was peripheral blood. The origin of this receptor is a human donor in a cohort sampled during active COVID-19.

The CDR3: CASALNTGELFF. The CDR3 DNA sequence: TGTGCTAGTGCCCTCAACACCGGGGAGCTGTTTTTT. The V and J genes are TRBV12-5 and TRBJ2-2; D remains unclear. V shed 7 bases and J shed 2 bases, with 5 bases lying between them. Germline CDR1 LGHNT, CDR2 FRNRAP. The CDR3 is 12 amino acids.